This T cell receptor (beta chain) was sequenced for a study of cytomegalovirus exposure and HLA in healthy donors. Study-wide background: There were fewer than 130 million unique TCR beta sequences, drawn from about 179 million T cells, in an earlier analysis.

The CDR3 contains 13 residues. Germline V gene lookup returns CDR1 SGHVS and CDR2 FQNEAQ. V lost 5 bases to trimming and J lost 1 base; unmatched junction nucleotides: 0. The PCR was carried out with 60 Vbeta primers and 13 Jbeta primers. Assay: immunoSEQ multiplex PCR; the TCRdb copy retains only in-frame clones and omits some. This sample's table reports about 130,000 clones. The study's findings and limits: It was reported that the classifier diagnosed cytomegalovirus status with high specificity and sensitivity in both the original and validation cohorts. An ancestry cluster, one associated with Asian ancestry, reportedly showed fewer N-insertions than the approximately 670-donor mean in a later analysis.

On this clone itself: The antigen remains undetermined.

The rearrangement links TRBV7-8 to TRBJ2-3; 7 bases line up with TRBD2. This clonotype was sampled from a woman between 40 and 50 years old in good health and CMV-seropositive. The sequencing input was PBMCs. The CDR3 region is CASSTSGTDTQYF. The CDR3 bases are TGTGCCAGCAGCACTAGCGGCACAGATACGCAGTATTTT.